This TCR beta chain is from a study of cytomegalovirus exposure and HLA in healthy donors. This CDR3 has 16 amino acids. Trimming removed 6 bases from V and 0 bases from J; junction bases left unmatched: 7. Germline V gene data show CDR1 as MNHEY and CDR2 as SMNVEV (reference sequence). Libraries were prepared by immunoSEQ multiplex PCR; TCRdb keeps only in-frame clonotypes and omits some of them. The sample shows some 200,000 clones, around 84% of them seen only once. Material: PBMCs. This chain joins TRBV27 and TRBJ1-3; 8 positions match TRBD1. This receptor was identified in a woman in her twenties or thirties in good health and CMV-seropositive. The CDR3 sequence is CASSRTGTFSGNTIYF. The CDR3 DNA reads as TGTGCCAGCAGCCGGACAGGGACCTTCTCTGGAAACACCATATATTTT.